A single sample gave rise to the 32 T cell receptor beta chains below, sequenced in a study of blood T cells in healthy people across ages. Primed by a sample-barcoded 5' primer and a J-beta primer mix, a second PCR proceeded for about 6 to 11 cycles. TCRdb re-called the 5' RACE reads with MiXCR, one entry per CDR3 protein. The sample consists of about 640,000 distinct CDR3 sequences, roughly 58% of them appearing once. Source material: blood. The receptors stem from a man in his sixties in good health.

This chain links TRBV28 with TRBJ1-5; the D gene is possibly TRBD1 (5 bases). The CDR3 has 12 residues. Trimming shortened V by 7 bases and J by 3 bases, and 7 bases separated the two germline ends. Germline V gene lookup returns CDR1 MDHEN and CDR2 SYDVKM. The CDR3 DNA reads as TGTGCCAGCATGGGGCCCAATCAGCCCCAGCATTTT. Residues: CASMGPNQPQHF.

The J gene is TRBJ2-3, the V gene TRBV29-1, with a weak D call TRBD2 (7 bases). The V and J ends lost 7 bases and 1 base respectively, with 24 bases between them. CDR3 length: 17 amino acids. Looked up from germline, CDR1 is SQVTM and CDR2 is ANQGSEA. The CDR3 sequence is CSAWGGASGIGTDTQYF. The CDR3 coding sequence is TGCAGCGCTTGGGGGGGGGCAAGCGGGATCGGCACAGATACGCAGTATTTT.

This CDR3 is CASSYLQGINQPQHF. DNA of the CDR3: TGTGCCAGCAGTTACCTACAGGGGATTAATCAGCCCCAGCATTTT. The J gene is TRBJ1-5, the V gene TRBV12-3 or TRBV12-4; 7 bases map to TRBD1. This CDR3 is 15 amino acids long. The V and J ends lost 4 bases and 4 bases, in that order; junction bases with no gene match: 7.

This clonotype was recorded a few times. The chain combines TRBV7-7 with TRBJ2-5; 7 bases agree with TRBD2. Looked up from germline, CDR1 is SSHAT and CDR2 is FNYEAQ (reference sequence). The CDR3 spans 12 residues. Losses at the gene ends were 3 bases for V and 7 bases for J; bases not matched to a gene: 2. CDR3 nucleotide sequence: TGTGCCAGCAGCTTCCCGGGGGGGACCCAGTACTTC. Protein: CASSFPGGTQYF.

This rearrangement joins TRBV20-1 to TRBJ1-6; 7 bases fit TRBD1. Germline V gives CDR1 DFQATT, CDR2 SNEGSKA (reference sequence). J gave up 3 bases and V 3 bases, and 5 bases lay outside the gene matches. This CDR3 has 15 residues. The CDR3 DNA sequence: TGCAGTGCTAGTAAAGGGGGCGACTATAATTCACCCCTCCACTTT. Translation gives CSASKGGDYNSPLHF.

V is TRBV12-3 or TRBV12-4 and J is TRBJ2-5; 15 bases fit TRBD2. CDR3 size: 18 residues. The V and J ends lost 5 bases and 0 bases, in that order; junction bases with no gene match: 7. The CDR3: CASSPWTSGGADQETQYF. CDR3 coding DNA: TGTGCCAGCAGTCCGTGGACTAGCGGGGGGGCCGACCAAGAGACCCAGTACTTC.

This clonotype showed up just a few times. The chain recombines TRBV13 with TRBJ2-7; 13 bases agree with TRBD2. The ends lost 5 bases at V and 2 bases at J; junction bases unmatched: 3. In germline, CDR1 is PRHDT, CDR2 FYEKMQ (reference sequence). The CDR3 loop spans 15 amino acids. The CDR3 region has the DNA TGTGCCAGCAGCCCCGGACTAGCGGGGGCCTACGAGCAGTACTTC. Translating it yields CASSPGLAGAYEQYF.

V gene TRBV9 combines with J gene TRBJ1-4; D remains unclear. Trimming cost V 3 bases and J 5 bases, with 14 bases left between them. The CDR3 consists of 15 residues. Germline V gene sequence: CDR1 SGDLS, CDR2 YYNGEE. The CDR3 sequence: CASSGPERLNEKLFF. CDR3 in DNA: TGTGCCAGCAGCGGGCCCGAACGTTTGAATGAAAAACTGTTTTTT.

The gene calls are TRBV3-1 and TRBJ2-7, with D tentatively TRBD1 (6 bases). V dropped 0 bases and J dropped 3 bases, with 12 bases sitting between them. The CDR3 is made up of 15 amino acids. Germline V gene data show CDR1 as LGHDT and CDR2 as YNNKEL (reference sequence). The CDR3, as DNA: TGTGCCAGCAGCCAAGATAACTTAGGGGGCTACGAGCAGTACTTC. It codes for CASSQDNLGGYEQYF.

J is TRBJ1-1 and V is TRBV12-5; a possible D gene is TRBD1 (6 bases). In germline, CDR1 is LGHNT, CDR2 FRNRAP. This CDR3 is built from 15 residues. The V gene lost 1 base and the J gene lost 9 bases, with 18 bases spanning the gap. This chain's CDR3 is CASGLADERGTKAFF. CDR3 coding DNA: TGTGCTAGTGGTTTGGCCGACGAGAGGGGGACGAAAGCTTTCTTT.

The chain combines TRBV19 with TRBJ1-1, with a possible D match to TRBD1 (6 bases). From germline, CDR1 is LNHDA and CDR2 SQIVND (reference sequence). The CDR3 has 14 residues. The ends were cut back, 5 bases at V and 11 bases at J, with 21 bases in the middle. In DNA, the CDR3 is TGTGCCAGTAGTCGAGGACCGGACAGTGGAAATGCTTTCTTT. This translates into CASSRGPDSGNAFF.

The rearrangement uses TRBV20-1 and TRBJ2-5; 10 bases are a match to TRBD2. Germline trimming cut 5 bases from V and 0 bases from J; bases unmatched to any gene: 12. This CDR3 region has 17 residues. Germline V gene lookup returns CDR1 DFQATT and CDR2 SNEGSKA (reference sequence). CDR3 DNA: TGCAGTGCTCGGGCCCTTGGACTAGCGGCAAACCAAGAGACCCAGTACTTC. It yields the protein CSARALGLAANQETQYF.

The chain has TRBV6-5 and TRBJ1-1; D might be TRBD1 (6 bases). The CDR3 spans 15 residues. Trimming left V 0 bases short and J 4 bases short, with 12 bases between. Germline loops: CDR1 MNHEY, CDR2 SVGAGI. CDR3 nucleotide sequence: TGTGCCAGCAGTTACTCCCCAGGGACAAGCACTGAAGCTTTCTTT. The encoded protein is CASSYSPGTSTEAFF.

This clonotype was seen a few times. This rearrangement joins TRBV6-2 or TRBV6-3 to TRBJ1-1, with D possibly TRBD1 on 5 matching bases. Trimming cost V 6 bases and J 3 bases, with 17 bases left between them. The length of the CDR3 is 15 residues. CDR1 is MNHEY and CDR2 is SVGEGT in the germline V gene. The DNA of the CDR3 is TGTGCCAGCAGACAGGCCCGGGCCTTGGACACTGAAGCTTTCTTT. Amino acid sequence: CASRQARALDTEAFF.

The chain carries TRBV5-6 and TRBJ2-3, with D maybe TRBD2 (5 bases). V dropped 7 bases and J dropped 3 bases, with 15 bases sitting between them. The CDR3 totals 14 residues. Looked up from germline, CDR1 is SGHDT and CDR2 is YYEEEE. CDR3 protein: CASDFGLRTDTQYF. CDR3 nucleotide sequence: TGTGCCAGCGACTTTGGACTCAGGACAGATACGCAGTATTTT.

DNA of the CDR3: TGCGCCAGCAGCCCGGGACTAGCGGGGGAAATCTACGAGCAGTACTTC. Protein product: CASSPGLAGEIYEQYF. V is TRBV5-1 and J is TRBJ2-7; 14 bases map to TRBD2. The J segment lost 3 bases and the V segment lost 4 bases, leaving 6 bases of the junction unmatched. CDR1 and CDR2 from the germline V gene are SGHRS and YFSETQ. The CDR3 covers 16 residues.

The V call is TRBV6-1, the J call TRBJ2-1, with a possible D match to TRBD1 (6 bases). The CDR3 extends over 14 amino acids. V was cut by 4 bases and J by 5 bases, with 12 bases left in between. Looked up from germline, CDR1 is MNHNS and CDR2 is SASEGT. CDR3 region: CASSGNRANNEQFF. The CDR3 DNA is TGTGCCAGCAGTGGGAACAGGGCCAACAATGAGCAGTTCTTC.

The J gene is TRBJ1-1, the V gene TRBV29-1, with D unresolved. Trimming removed 3 bases at V and 1 base at J, with 9 bases between. Looked up from germline, CDR1 is SQVTM and CDR2 is ANQGSEA. The CDR3 contains 13 residues. The CDR3 loop is CSVDRIENTEAFF. The CDR3 DNA is TGCAGCGTTGACAGGATCGAGAACACTGAAGCTTTCTTT. Together with reference TRBV29-1 and TRBJ1-1, the CDR3 gives the full variable domain: SAVISQKPSRDICQRGTSLTIQCQVDSQVTMMFWYRQQPGQSLTLIATANQGSEATYESGFVIDKFPISRPNLTFSTLTVSNMSPEDSSIYLCSVDRIENTEAFFGQGTRLTVV.

This clonotype came up once. The CDR3 sequence: CASSLEQKSPLHF. The CDR3 nucleotides are TGTGCCAGCAGTTTAGAACAGAAATCACCCCTCCACTTT. This chain connects TRBV12-3 or TRBV12-4 to TRBJ1-6; D is unresolved. V lost 1 base and J lost 10, with 8 bases in between. This CDR3 comprises 13 residues.

This clonotype was recorded a few times. The V and J genes are TRBV3-1 and TRBJ2-5; D is undetermined. Germline values: CDR1 LGHDT, CDR2 YNNKEL (reference sequence). The ends were cut back, 1 base at V and 3 bases at J, with 6 bases in the middle. There are 13 residues in the CDR3. CDR3 residues: CASSQGHKETQYF. CDR3 DNA sequence: TGTGCCAGCAGCCAAGGTCACAAAGAGACCCAGTACTTC.

V gene TRBV11-2 combines with J gene TRBJ2-7; either TRBD1 or TRBD2 may fit D (5 bases each). The CDR3 consists of 14 residues. With 1 base removed from V and 4 bases from J, the gap between germline ends came to 11 bases. Looked up from germline, CDR1 is SGHAT and CDR2 is FQNNGV. The CDR3 region is CASSLAGPFYEQYF. CDR3 bases: TGTGCCAGCAGCTTAGCGGGGCCTTTTTACGAGCAGTACTTC.

V usage is TRBV10-3 and J usage is TRBJ1-2; D is unclear. The CDR3 runs to 14 residues. The V gene's germline CDR1 is ENHRY and CDR2 SYGVKD. V was shortened by 0 bases and J by 2 bases, with 7 bases between the two germline ends. Written as DNA, the CDR3 is TGTGCCATCAGTGAGTCGTGGCAAAACTATGGCTACACCTTC. This encodes CAISESWQNYGYTF.

This clonotype turned up a few times. The chain employs TRBV7-9 and TRBJ1-2; the D is unclear. This CDR3 has 14 residues. The V and J ends lost 5 bases and 3 bases respectively, with 13 bases between them. Germline assignment: CDR1 SEHNR and CDR2 FQNEAQ (reference sequence). The CDR3 nucleotides are TGTGCCAGCAGCCCGTCGCGGGTGGACTATGGCTACACCTTC. As protein: CASSPSRVDYGYTF. The variable domain in full, with the rest retrieved from reference TRBV7-9 and TRBJ1-2, is DTGVSQNPRHKITKRGQNVTFRCDPISEHNRLYWYRQTLGQGPEFLTYFQNEAQLEKSRLLSDRFSAERPKGSFSTLEIQRTEQGDSAMYLCASSPSRVDYGYTFGSGTRLTVV.

The chain uses TRBV5-4 and TRBJ2-5; D is uncertain. Trimming stripped 4 bases from V and 11 bases from J, with 21 bases between. The CDR3 is made up of 14 amino acids. Per the germline V gene, CDR1 is SGHNT and CDR2 is YYREEE (reference sequence). The CDR3 sequence: CASSPPGRSYGQYF. CDR3 bases: TGTGCCAGCAGCCCACCGGGCCGCTCCTACGGGCAGTACTTC.

This clonotype was counted between two and nine times. The CDR3, as DNA: TGCAGCGGTGGACAGGGGATGAGGGAGACCCAGTACTTC. Its translation is CSGGQGMRETQYF. The chain uses TRBV29-1 and TRBJ2-5; 9 nucleotides agree with TRBD1. The V and J ends lost 7 bases and 5 bases, in that order; junction bases with no gene match: 8. The CDR3 has 13 amino acids. Germline V gene data show CDR1 as SQVTM and CDR2 as ANQGSEA.

The rearrangement joins TRBV7-2 to TRBJ1-4; TRBD1 matches at 8 bases. The CDR3 covers 14 residues. Looked up from germline, CDR1 is SGHTA and CDR2 is FQGNSA. J gave up 8 bases and V 6 bases, and 8 bases lay outside the gene matches. The chain's CDR3 is CASRRSGGYEKLFF. CDR3 nucleotides: TGTGCCAGCAGACGTTCAGGGGGCTACGAAAAACTGTTTTTT.

In its sample, this clonotype was seen once. CDR3 protein: CASSEIDEQFF. The CDR3 nucleotides read TGCGCCAGCAGTGAGATAGATGAGCAGTTCTTC. This rearrangement joins TRBV10-2 to TRBJ2-1; no firm D call. The CDR3 covers 11 residues. V gave up 2 bases and J gave up 8 bases, with 4 bases separating them. CDR1 WSHSY and CDR2 SAAADI come from the germline V gene.

The table lists this clonotype with a few counts. The rearrangement links TRBV6-2 or TRBV6-3 to TRBJ2-6; 8 bases map to TRBD1. This CDR3 is built from 13 residues. Unmatched junction bases numbered 2, after V lost 10 bases and J lost 3 bases. Germline CDR1 MNHEY, CDR2 SVGEGT. CDR3 nucleotides: TGTGCCACCGACAGGGGTGGGGCCAACGTCCTGACTTTC. Protein product: CATDRGGANVLTF.

This clonotype was detected once. The CDR3 nucleotides are TGCGCCAGCAGCTTCTTAACCTTGGACTCTGGGTCCTACGAGCAGTACTTC. It specifies CASSFLTLDSGSYEQYF. This chain joins TRBV5-1 and TRBJ2-7; D may be TRBD2 (5 bases). V lost 2 bases, J lost 1 base, and 19 bases lay in between. The CDR3 spans 17 residues. CDR1 and CDR2 (germline): SGHRS, YFSETQ.

V and J are TRBV11-2 and TRBJ2-3; TRBD1 aligns across 7 bases. The CDR3 extends over 18 amino acids. After removal of 2 bases from V and 3 bases from J, the junction contained 14 bases not matched to a gene. Germline CDR1 SGHAT, CDR2 FQNNGV. Here the CDR3 reads CASSLQMWTGGRTDTQYF. CDR3 nucleotide sequence: TGTGCCAGCAGCTTACAAATGTGGACAGGCGGCCGGACAGATACGCAGTATTTT.

This chain connects TRBV20-1 to TRBJ2-6, with TRBD2 identical over 8 bases. V dropped 4 bases and J dropped 2; count of bases not matched to a gene: 4. The CDR3 contains 15 residues. Germline CDR1 DFQATT, CDR2 SNEGSKA (reference sequence). The CDR3 region is CSATGTRTGANVLTF. The CDR3 coding sequence is TGCAGTGCTACCGGGACTAGGACTGGGGCCAACGTCCTGACTTTC.

The rearrangement links TRBV5-1 to TRBJ2-5; 13 nucleotides align to TRBD2. V was clipped by 4 bases and J by 3 bases; unmatched bases: 9. The CDR3 totals 17 residues. Germline loops: CDR1 SGHRS, CDR2 YFSETQ. The CDR3 DNA reads as TGCGCCAGCAGCGTGGGACTAGCGGGGTTTAGGGAAGAGACCCAGTACTTC. Protein product: CASSVGLAGFREETQYF.